These 9 T cell receptor beta chains were all obtained from the same sample, sequenced in a study of blood T cell repertoires in COVID-19. Profiling relied on immunoSEQ multiplex PCR, and the TCRdb table lists in-frame clones only, not all of them. Of around 35,000 clones in the sample, about 85% were seen once. The material sequenced was peripheral blood. Every receptor here comes from a man aged 70-80 years with COVID-19, enrolled during active disease.

This rearrangement joins TRBV27 to TRBJ1-2; the D is unclear. V lost 2 bases and J lost 8, with 12 bases in between. CDR1 and CDR2 from the germline V gene are MNHEY and SMNVEV (reference sequence). The CDR3 covers 13 residues. The CDR3 DNA follows: TGTGCCAGCAGTTTAAACCTAGACGGGGGCTACACCTTC. This sequence encodes CASSLNLDGGYTF.

The chain is built from TRBV6-2 or TRBV6-3 and TRBJ2-4; TRBD2 matches 11 bases. V was pared by 4 bases and J by 7 bases, with 9 bases of the junction left unmatched. The CDR3 has 16 amino acids. Per germline, CDR1 MNHEY and CDR2 SVGEGT. The CDR3 sequence: CASSSLLLAGVNIQYF. Written as DNA, the CDR3 is TGTGCCAGCAGTTCTCTCCTACTAGCGGGAGTGAACATTCAGTACTTC.

The chain has TRBV3-1 (or the pseudogene TRBV3-2) and TRBJ2-5, with no clear D. The CDR3 extends over 17 amino acids. Per germline, CDR1 LGHDT and CDR2 YNNKEL (reference sequence). V lost 1 base to trimming and J lost 1 base, with 16 bases between them. CDR3 residues: CASSQGLRSRVQETQYF. The CDR3 DNA is TGTGCCAGCAGCCAAGGTTTGCGGTCCCGAGTCCAAGAGACCCAGTACTTC.

CDR3: CASSASGTSVGDTQYF. As DNA, the CDR3 is TGTGCCAGTAGTGCCTCCGGGACTAGCGTGGGGGATACGCAGTATTTT. The V call is TRBV19, the J call TRBJ2-3; 10 bases fit TRBD2. This CDR3 comprises 16 residues. V lost 5 bases to trimming and J lost 6 bases; unmatched junction nucleotides: 11. Germline lookup yields CDR1 LNHDA and CDR2 SQIVND (reference sequence).

The genes are TRBV11-2 and TRBJ2-5, with a possible D match to TRBD2 (6 bases). The germline V gene encodes CDR1 SGHAT and CDR2 FQNNGV. There are 18 residues in the CDR3. Trimming took off 6 bases at V and 4 bases at J, with 27 bases between the two ends. The CDR3 DNA follows: TGTGCCAGCAGGTCCCTGACAATCCGGGACTTAGGATCAGAGACCCAGTACTTC. As protein: CASRSLTIRDLGSETQYF.

This clone was recorded a few times. This rearrangement joins TRBV7-3 to TRBJ1-1, with a weak D call TRBD1 (5 bases). V gave up 5 bases and J gave up 0 bases, with 10 bases separating them. In germline, CDR1 is SGHTA, CDR2 FQGTGA. The CDR3 has 14 residues. CDR3 nucleotides: TGTGCCAGCAGCCAAGGACACGTGAACACTGAAGCTTTCTTT. It specifies CASSQGHVNTEAFF. Filled out from reference TRBV7-3 and TRBJ1-1, the complete variable domain reads GAGVSQTPSNKVTEKGKYVELRCDPISGHTALYWYRQSLGQGPEFLIYFQGTGAADDSGLPNDRFFAVRPEGSVSTLKIQRTERGDSAVYLCASSQGHVNTEAFFGQGTRLTVV.

The chain has TRBV7-8 and TRBJ2-7, with a weak D call TRBD2 (6 bases). Trimming took off 2 bases at V and 0 bases at J, with 11 bases between the two ends. There are 15 residues in the CDR3. CDR1 SGHVS and CDR2 FQNEAQ come from the germline V gene. CDR3 residues: CASSLRDSFSYEQYF. CDR3 nucleotide sequence: TGTGCCAGCAGCTTAAGGGACTCCTTCTCCTACGAGCAGTACTTC.

The rearrangement uses TRBV6-5 and TRBJ2-5; D is possibly TRBD1 (5 bases). This CDR3 region has 14 residues. Between the trimmed V and J ends, which lost 7 bases and 1 base, there was a span of 13 bases. The germline CDR1 and CDR2 sequences are MNHEY and SVGAGI. The CDR3 is CASTPTAFQETQYF. As DNA, the CDR3 is TGTGCCAGCACCCCGACAGCTTTCCAAGAGACCCAGTACTTC.

The chain links TRBV7-3 to TRBJ2-1; maybe TRBD2 (5 bases). This CDR3 region has 14 residues. V was trimmed by 5 bases and J by 5 bases, leaving 13 bases between them. Germline loops: CDR1 SGHTA, CDR2 FQGTGA. The CDR3 DNA is TGTGCCAGCAGCCCTCGGGAATGGGACAATGAGCAGTTCTTC. Its translation is CASSPREWDNEQFF.